The clone carrying this T cell receptor (beta chain) came up once. This sample is drawn from a study of OX40 agonist ivuxolimab in advanced cancers. Assay: immunoSEQ multiplex PCR; the TCRdb copy retains only in-frame clones and omits some. The sample gives 35,000 to 45,000 clones, more than 75% of which show up once; over 20% is in the top ten. The CDR3 loop spans 15 amino acids. V was pared by 0 bases and J by 4 bases, with 12 bases between. CDR1 MNHEY and CDR2 SVGAGI come from the germline V gene. The clonotype was recovered from an adult with an advanced solid tumor such as melanoma, head and neck, liver or kidney cancer. Sample: CD4+ or CD8+ T cells sorted from blood, taken in a trial of the OX40 agonist ivuxolimab. The genes are TRBV6-5 and TRBJ2-5, with D possibly being TRBD2 (5 bases). The CDR3 DNA sequence: TGTGCCAGCAGTTACTCGATTACGGAGGCAGAGACCCAGTACTTC. Protein sequence: CASSYSITEAETQYF.